The 17 T cell receptor beta chains given below trace back to one sample, sequenced in a study of liver allograft versus peripheral blood T cells. Looking at the study overall: What was compared were the T cell receptor repertoires in transplanted livers and those in the peripheral blood of recipients.

Each CDR3 protein is one row after TCRdb ran MiXCR on the reads. Among some 7,800 distinct CDR3 sequences listed, more than 15% were seen once. The source is a human patient who had a liver transplant. A subset of T cells may come from the graft donor.

J is TRBJ1-3 and V is TRBV20-1; unclear D gene. V lost 5 bases and J 0 bases, leaving 11 bases between the germline ends. Germline V gene data show CDR1 as DFQATT and CDR2 as SNEGSKA (reference sequence). The CDR3 covers 14 residues. As DNA, the CDR3 is TGCAGTGCTCATCGCCCGGCCTCTGGAAACACCATATATTTT. It specifies CSAHRPASGNTIYF.

In its sample, this clonotype was seen a few times. V and J are TRBV12-3 or TRBV12-4 and TRBJ1-2; D not certain. There are 14 residues in the CDR3. Trimming left V 5 bases short and J 3 bases short, with 13 bases between. The CDR3 coding sequence is TGTGCCAGCAGTAGAAGTGGGATTGACTATGGCTACACCTTC. Residues: CASSRSGIDYGYTF.

The chain links TRBV12-3 or TRBV12-4 to TRBJ2-1, with 14 bases fitting TRBD2. This CDR3 spans 17 amino acids. Losses at the gene ends were 3 bases for V and 5 bases for J; bases not matched to a gene: 6. CDR3: CASSFPGTSGGNNEQFF. The CDR3 nucleotides are TGTGCCAGCAGTTTTCCTGGGACTAGCGGGGGCAACAATGAGCAGTTCTTC.

This clonotype is termed medium-sized. The chain employs TRBV18 and TRBJ1-2; tentative D call: TRBD1 (5 bases). Germline CDR1 is KGHSH and CDR2 is LQKENI. V was shortened by 2 bases and J by 8 bases, with 18 bases between the two germline ends. The CDR3 has 15 residues. Here the CDR3 DNA reads TGTGCCAGCTCACCAAGTACGGCACAGGATGGGGGCTACACCTTC. Residues: CASSPSTAQDGGYTF.

As to this clonotype: A single base separates this from a much larger clone, so it may be a read error. V is TRBV6-5 and J is TRBJ1-3; TRBD1 matches at 8 bases. The trim removed 2 bases at V and 4 bases at J, leaving 4 bases unmatched. The CDR3 sequence is 15 residues long. Looked up from germline, CDR1 is MNHEY and CDR2 is SVGAGI. The CDR3 reads CASSYVGQAGNTIYF. The CDR3 nucleotides are TGTGCCAGCAGTTACGTGGGACAGGCGGGAAACACCATATATTTT.

The table lists this clonotype with many counts. This chain uses TRBV12-3 or TRBV12-4 with TRBJ1-6; D may be TRBD1 (6 bases). CDR3 length equals 14 residues. The ends were cut back, 7 bases at V and 2 bases at J, with 9 bases in the middle. The CDR3 reads CASTGQTYNSPLHF. CDR3 DNA sequence: TGTGCCAGCACAGGACAGACCTATAATTCACCCCTCCACTTT.

A note on this clonotype: With a much larger clone just one base away, this may be a read error. The genes are TRBV6-2 or TRBV6-3 and TRBJ1-5; D not certain. Germline CDR1 and CDR2: MNHEY and SVGEGT. CDR3 length: 12 residues. Trimming removed 2 bases from V and 7 bases from J, with 6 bases in between. The CDR3 DNA reads as TGTGCCAGCAGTTACCCCCCCCAGCCCCAGCATTTT. It yields the protein CASSYPPQPQHF.

The sample holds a few counts of this clonotype. This chain links TRBV12-3 or TRBV12-4 with TRBJ1-2; weak D call: TRBD1 (6 bases). The V end was cut by 6 bases, the J end by 4 bases, with 9 bases between. The CDR3 spans 12 residues. DNA for the CDR3: TGTGCCAGCAGACAGGGAAGCTATGGCTACACCTTC. It codes for CASRQGSYGYTF.

This clonotype ranks as medium-sized. This rearrangement joins TRBV18 to TRBJ1-1; D remains unclear. Germline values: CDR1 KGHSH, CDR2 LQKENI. The V and J ends lost 6 bases and 0 bases respectively, with 8 bases between them. The CDR3 is 13 residues long. The CDR3 sequence is CASSTDLNTEAFF. The DNA for the CDR3 is TGTGCCAGCTCGACGGACCTGAACACTGAAGCTTTCTTT.

The rearrangement links TRBV25-1 to TRBJ1-1; the D is unclear. CDR3 length: 15 residues. Trimming took 5 bases from V and 1 from J, leaving 14 bases between them. Germline assignment: CDR1 MGHDK and CDR2 SYGVNS. CDR3 sequence: CASSSPPGQNTEAFF. CDR3 coding DNA: TGTGCCAGCAGTTCACCGCCGGGCCAGAACACTGAAGCTTTCTTT. Supplemented by reference TRBV25-1 and TRBJ1-1, the full variable domain reads EADIYQTPRYLVIGTGKKITLECSQTMGHDKMYWYQQDPGMELHLIHYSYGVNSTEKGDLSSESTVSRIRTEHFPLTLESARPSHTSQYLCASSSPPGQNTEAFFGQGTRLTVV.

The chain couples TRBV11-2 to TRBJ1-3; D call uncertain. Germline CDR1 reads SGHAT; CDR2 reads FQNNGV. V was cut by 3 bases and J by 4 bases, with 10 bases left in between. The length of the CDR3 is 14 residues. The CDR3 is CASSFALTGNTIYF. The CDR3 region has the DNA TGTGCCAGCAGCTTTGCACTAACGGGAAACACCATATATTTT. The full variable domain, its missing parts supplied by reference TRBV11-2 and TRBJ1-3, is EAGVAQSPRYKIIEKRQSVAFWCNPISGHATLYWYQQILGQGPKLLIQFQNNGVVDDSQLPKDRFSAERLKGVDSTLKIQPAKLEDSAVYLCASSFALTGNTIYFGEGSWLTVV.

Sample share makes this clonotype medium-sized. J is TRBJ1-1 and V is TRBV18, with 7 positions matching TRBD1. Looked up from germline, CDR1 is KGHSH and CDR2 is LQKENI. The CDR3 totals 16 residues. The ends lost 1 base at V and 3 bases at J; junction bases unmatched: 8. Here the CDR3 DNA reads TGTGCCAGCTCACCACGCTCAGGGGGTTGGTACACTGAAGCTTTCTTT. Translation gives CASSPRSGGWYTEAFF.

By share of the sample, this clonotype is medium-sized. This sequence joins TRBV14 and TRBJ2-5; 8 bases are shared with TRBD1. With 1 base clipped from V and 4 bases from J, the junction kept 5 bases outside the gene matches. The length of the CDR3 is 15 residues. CDR1 and CDR2 (germline): SGHDN, FVKESK. CDR3 region: CASSQGWTGRETQYF. CDR3 nucleotides: TGTGCCAGCAGCCAAGGGTGGACAGGGCGAGAGACCCAGTACTTC.

This clonotype has only a few counts. The chain joins TRBV20-1 to TRBJ1-4, with 7 nucleotides matching TRBD1. This CDR3 comprises 15 residues. Germline loops: CDR1 DFQATT, CDR2 SNEGSKA (reference sequence). After removal of 1 base from V and 8 bases from J, the junction contained 10 bases not matched to a gene. The CDR3, as DNA: TGCAGTGCTAGAGCCAGCGGCCTACAGGGGGAAAAACTGTTTTTT. This gives the protein CSARASGLQGEKLFF.

The CDR3 DNA is TGTGCCAGTAGGACCGGGACGGCCTATAATTCACCCCTCCACTTT. This codes for CASRTGTAYNSPLHF. The chain is built from TRBV19 and TRBJ1-6; tentatively, D is TRBD1 (5 bases). Deletions cut 6 bases from V and 2 bases from J, with 11 bases between. This CDR3 contains 15 residues. Germline CDR1 reads LNHDA; CDR2 reads SQIVND (reference sequence).

A few counts support this clonotype. J is TRBJ2-1 and V is TRBV10-3; 10 nucleotides align to TRBD1. The CDR3 extends over 14 amino acids. Losses at the gene ends were 6 bases for V and 10 bases for J; bases not matched to a gene: 9. Germline V gene data show CDR1 as ENHRY and CDR2 as SYGVKD. The CDR3 nucleotides are TGTGCCATCAGAGGGGACAGGGGACCGCTCGAGCAGTTCTTC. It translates to CAIRGDRGPLEQFF.

Judged by abundance, this clonotype is medium-sized (0.01 to 0.1%). The DNA for the CDR3 is TGTGCCAGCTCACCAATTGCAACTAATGAAAAACTGTTTTTT. Translating it yields CASSPIATNEKLFF. V gene TRBV18 combines with J gene TRBJ1-4; no clear D gene. Germline assignment: CDR1 KGHSH and CDR2 LQKENI. Trimming took 2 bases from V and 0 from J, leaving 4 bases between them. The CDR3 is 14 residues long.